This T cell receptor beta chain was found in a study of shared T cell receptors in the human thymus. The protocol was immunoSEQ multiplex PCR, while the TCRdb copy is restricted to in-frame clones and leaves out a portion. The repertoire holds almost 550,000 clones, with around 82% as singletons. From germline, CDR1 is MNHNS and CDR2 SASEGT. CDR3 length equals 14 residues. V shed 1 base and J shed 2 bases, with 7 bases lying between them. This clone was detected only a few times. The same specimen was also included in a second study, on human thymus T cells. That study adds: Resections obtained during corrective heart surgery supplied the thymus tissue. Repertoires from thymus and blood appeared to show biased V and J gene usage. Related research reported highly overlapping thymic repertoires among unrelated individuals.

The sequencing input was thymocytes. This receptor was identified in a boy under two years old with a congenital heart defect. The chain combines TRBV6-1 with TRBJ2-3; weak D call: TRBD1 (6 bases). CDR3 in amino acids: CASSEDRATDTQYF. The CDR3 DNA reads TGTGCCAGCAGTGAAGACAGGGCCACAGATACGCAGTATTTT.